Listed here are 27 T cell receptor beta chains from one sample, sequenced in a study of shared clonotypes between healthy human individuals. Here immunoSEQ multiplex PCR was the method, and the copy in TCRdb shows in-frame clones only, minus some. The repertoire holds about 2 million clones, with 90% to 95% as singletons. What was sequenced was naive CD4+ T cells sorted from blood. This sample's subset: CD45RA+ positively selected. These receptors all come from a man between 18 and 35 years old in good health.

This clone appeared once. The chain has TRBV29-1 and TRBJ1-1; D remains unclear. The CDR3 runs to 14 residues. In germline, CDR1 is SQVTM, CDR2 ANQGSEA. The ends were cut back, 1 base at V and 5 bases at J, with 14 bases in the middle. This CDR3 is CSVEGGQRGTEAFF. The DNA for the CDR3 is TGCAGCGTTGAAGGCGGGCAGAGAGGTACTGAAGCTTTCTTT.

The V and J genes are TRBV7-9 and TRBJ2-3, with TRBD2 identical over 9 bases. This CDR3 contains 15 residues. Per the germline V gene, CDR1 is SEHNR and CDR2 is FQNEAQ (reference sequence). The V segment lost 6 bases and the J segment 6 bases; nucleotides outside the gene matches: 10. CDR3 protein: CASRTSGGSGDTQYF. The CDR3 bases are TGTGCCAGCAGAACGAGCGGGGGGAGCGGCGATACGCAGTATTTT. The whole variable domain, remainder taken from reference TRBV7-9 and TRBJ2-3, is DTGVSQNPRHKITKRGQNVTFRCDPISEHNRLYWYRQTLGQGPEFLTYFQNEAQLEKSRLLSDRFSAERPKGSFSTLEIQRTEQGDSAMYLCASRTSGGSGDTQYFGPGTRLTVL.

CDR3 sequence (DNA): TGTGCCAGCAGCCCATCTCGGCCAGCGCAAGAGACCCAGTACTTC. Its protein is CASSPSRPAQETQYF. The gene calls are TRBV7-9 and TRBJ2-5; D is unclear. The ends were cut back, 5 bases at V and 2 bases at J, with 15 bases in the middle. CDR1 SEHNR and CDR2 FQNEAQ come from the germline V gene (reference sequence). The CDR3 runs 15 residues.

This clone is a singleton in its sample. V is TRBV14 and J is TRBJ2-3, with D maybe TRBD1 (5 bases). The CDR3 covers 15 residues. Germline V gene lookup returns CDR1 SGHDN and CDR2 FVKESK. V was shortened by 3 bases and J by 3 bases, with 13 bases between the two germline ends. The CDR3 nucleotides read TGTGCCAGCAGCCACAAAAGGGGTGGGACAGATACGCAGTATTTT. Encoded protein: CASSHKRGGTDTQYF. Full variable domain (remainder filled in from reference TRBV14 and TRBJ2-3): EAGVTQFPSHSVIEKGQTVTLRCDPISGHDNLYWYRRVMGKEIKFLLHFVKESKQDESGMPNNRFLAERTGGTYSTLKVQPAELEDSGVYFCASSHKRGGTDTQYFGPGTRLTVL.

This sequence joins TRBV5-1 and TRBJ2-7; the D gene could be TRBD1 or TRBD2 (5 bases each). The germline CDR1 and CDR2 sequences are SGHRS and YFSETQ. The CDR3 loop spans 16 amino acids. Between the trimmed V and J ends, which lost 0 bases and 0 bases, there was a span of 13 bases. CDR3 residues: CASSLARGPSSYEQYF. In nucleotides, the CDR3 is TGCGCCAGCAGCTTGGCCCGGGGCCCAAGCTCCTACGAGCAGTACTTC.

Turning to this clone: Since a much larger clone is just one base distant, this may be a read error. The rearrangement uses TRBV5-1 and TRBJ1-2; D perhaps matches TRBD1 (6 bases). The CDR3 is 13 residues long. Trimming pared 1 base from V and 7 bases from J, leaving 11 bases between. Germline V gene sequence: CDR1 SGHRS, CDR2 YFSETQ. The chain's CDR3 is CASSLTTGCGYTF. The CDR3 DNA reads TGCGCCAGCAGCTTGACGACAGGCTGTGGCTACACCTTC.

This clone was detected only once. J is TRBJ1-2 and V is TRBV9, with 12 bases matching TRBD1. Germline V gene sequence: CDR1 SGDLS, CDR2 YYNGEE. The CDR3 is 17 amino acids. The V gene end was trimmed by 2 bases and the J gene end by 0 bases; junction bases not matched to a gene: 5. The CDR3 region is CASSVGTGGASNYGYTF. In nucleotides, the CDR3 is TGTGCCAGCAGCGTCGGGACAGGGGGCGCTTCTAACTATGGCTACACCTTC.

The CDR3 protein is CASSEGQGAGYGYTF. CDR3 DNA sequence: TGTGCCAGCAGCGAGGGACAGGGGGCCGGCTATGGCTACACCTTC. The chain has TRBV9 and TRBJ1-2; 12 bases map to TRBD1. CDR3 size: 15 residues. CDR1 and CDR2 from the germline V gene are SGDLS and YYNGEE. Trimming at V came to 3 bases and at J to 4 bases, leaving 4 bases not matched to a gene.

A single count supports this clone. Written as DNA, the CDR3 is TGTGCCAGCAGCCTGACCGGGCGTTACACCTACGAGCAGTACTTC. Translating it yields CASSLTGRYTYEQYF. This chain links TRBV11-2 with TRBJ2-7; D gene unclear. CDR1 SGHAT and CDR2 FQNNGV come from the germline V gene. Between the trimmed V and J ends, which lost 5 bases and 2 bases, there was a span of 16 bases. This CDR3 comprises 15 residues. The full variable domain, rest sourced from reference TRBV11-2 and TRBJ2-7, is EAGVAQSPRYKIIEKRQSVAFWCNPISGHATLYWYQQILGQGPKLLIQFQNNGVVDDSQLPKDRFSAERLKGVDSTLKIQPAKLEDSAVYLCASSLTGRYTYEQYFGPGTRLTVT.

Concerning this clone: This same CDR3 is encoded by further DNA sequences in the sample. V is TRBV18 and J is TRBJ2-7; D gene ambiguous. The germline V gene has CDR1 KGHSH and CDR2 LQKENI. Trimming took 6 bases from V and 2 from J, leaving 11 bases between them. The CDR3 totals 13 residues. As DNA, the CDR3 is TGTGCCAGCTCGCCGCCGAAAACCTACGAGCAGTACTTC. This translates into CASSPPKTYEQYF. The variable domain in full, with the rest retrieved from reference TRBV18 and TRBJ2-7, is NAGVMQNPRHLVRRRGQEARLRCSPMKGHSHVYWYRQLPEEGLKFMVYLQKENIIDESGMPKERFSAEFPKEGPSILRIQQVVRGDSAAYFCASSPPKTYEQYFGPGTRLTVT.

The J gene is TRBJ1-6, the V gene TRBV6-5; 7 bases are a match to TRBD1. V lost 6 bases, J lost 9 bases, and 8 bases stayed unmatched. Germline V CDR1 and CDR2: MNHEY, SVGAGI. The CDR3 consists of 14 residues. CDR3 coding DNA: TGTGCCAGCAGCAGGGGACAGTCCTTTTCACCCCTCCACTTT. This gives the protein CASSRGQSFSPLHF.

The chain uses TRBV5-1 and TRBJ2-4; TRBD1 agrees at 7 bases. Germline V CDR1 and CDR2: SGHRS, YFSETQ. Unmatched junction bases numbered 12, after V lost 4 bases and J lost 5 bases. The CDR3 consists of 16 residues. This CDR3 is CASSPGDRVGENIQYF. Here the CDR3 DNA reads TGCGCCAGCAGCCCAGGGGACAGAGTGGGGGAAAACATTCAGTACTTC.

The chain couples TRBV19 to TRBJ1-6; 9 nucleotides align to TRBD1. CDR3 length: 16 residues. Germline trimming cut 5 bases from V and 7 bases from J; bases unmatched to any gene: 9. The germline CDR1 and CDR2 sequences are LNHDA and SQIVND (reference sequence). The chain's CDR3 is CASSGSGTGTNSPLHF. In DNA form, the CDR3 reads TGTGCCAGTAGTGGGTCCGGGACAGGGACGAATTCACCCCTCCACTTT.

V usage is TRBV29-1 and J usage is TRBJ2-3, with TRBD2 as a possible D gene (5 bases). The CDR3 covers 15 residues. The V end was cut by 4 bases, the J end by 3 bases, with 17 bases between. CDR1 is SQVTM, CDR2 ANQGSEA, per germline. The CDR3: CSVVPGIHTTDTQYF. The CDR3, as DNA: TGCAGCGTTGTCCCGGGGATACACACGACAGATACGCAGTATTTT.

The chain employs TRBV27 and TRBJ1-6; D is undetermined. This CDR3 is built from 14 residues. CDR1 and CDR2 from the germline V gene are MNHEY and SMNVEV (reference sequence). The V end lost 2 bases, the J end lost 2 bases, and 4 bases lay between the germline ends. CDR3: CASSLDAYNSPLHF. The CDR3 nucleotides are TGTGCCAGCAGTTTAGATGCCTATAATTCACCCCTCCACTTT.

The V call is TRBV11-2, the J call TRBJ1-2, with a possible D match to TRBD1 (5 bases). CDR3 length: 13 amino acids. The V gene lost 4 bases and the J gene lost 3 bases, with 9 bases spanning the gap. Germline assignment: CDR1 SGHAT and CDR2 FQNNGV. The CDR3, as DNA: TGTGCCAGCAGCTCCGGGGGGGACTATGGCTACACCTTC. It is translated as CASSSGGDYGYTF.

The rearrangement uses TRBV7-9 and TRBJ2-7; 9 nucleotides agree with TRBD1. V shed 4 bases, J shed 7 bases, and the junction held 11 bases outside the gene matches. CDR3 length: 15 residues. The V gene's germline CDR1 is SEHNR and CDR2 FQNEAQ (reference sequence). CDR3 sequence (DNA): TGTGCCAGCAGCTCCGAGGACAGGGGTCGTTGGGAGCAGTACTTC. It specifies CASSSEDRGRWEQYF.

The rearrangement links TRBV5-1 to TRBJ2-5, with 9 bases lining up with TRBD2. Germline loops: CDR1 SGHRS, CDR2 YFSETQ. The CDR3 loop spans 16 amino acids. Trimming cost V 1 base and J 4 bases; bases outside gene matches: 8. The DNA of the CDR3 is TGCGCCAGCAGCTTGATTAGCGGGAGTACGGGAGAGACCCAGTACTTC. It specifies CASSLISGSTGETQYF.

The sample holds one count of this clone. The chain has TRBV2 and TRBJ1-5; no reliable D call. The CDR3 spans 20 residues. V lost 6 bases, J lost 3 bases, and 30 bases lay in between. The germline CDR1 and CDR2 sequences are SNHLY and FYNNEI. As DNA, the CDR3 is TGTGCCAGCAGCCTCTCCCTTGTGTCGGTGTTTGCCCCCTCCAATCAGCCCCAGCATTTT. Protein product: CASSLSLVSVFAPSNQPQHF.

The CDR3 DNA reads as TGCGCCAGCAGCCAAGTGATCGACGGATCCTACGAGCAGTACTTC. Translating it yields CASSQVIDGSYEQYF. This chain uses TRBV4-3 with TRBJ2-7; D uncertain. Trimming pared 1 base from V and 1 base from J, leaving 11 bases between. Germline V gives CDR1 LGHNA, CDR2 YSLEER. The CDR3 has 15 amino acids.

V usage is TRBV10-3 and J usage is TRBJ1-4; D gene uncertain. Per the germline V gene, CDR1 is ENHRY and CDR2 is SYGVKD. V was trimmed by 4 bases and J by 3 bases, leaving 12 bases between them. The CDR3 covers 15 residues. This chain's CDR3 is CAISAAAGANEKLFF. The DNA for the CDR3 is TGTGCCATCAGTGCGGCAGCCGGGGCTAATGAAAAACTGTTTTTT.

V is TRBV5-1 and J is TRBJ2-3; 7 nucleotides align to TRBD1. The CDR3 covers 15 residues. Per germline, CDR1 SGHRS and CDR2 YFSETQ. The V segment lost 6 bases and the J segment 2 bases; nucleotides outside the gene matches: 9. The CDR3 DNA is TGCGCCAGCACTAAAGACAGGGCCGACACAGATACGCAGTATTTT. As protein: CASTKDRADTDTQYF.

This CDR3 is CAWSVLSYTEAFF. As DNA, the CDR3 is TGTGCCTGGAGTGTACTTAGTTACACTGAAGCTTTCTTT. The chain combines TRBV30 with TRBJ1-1; D gene uncertain. Trimming shortened V by 0 bases and J by 3 bases, and 8 bases separated the two germline ends. There are 13 residues in the CDR3. Germline CDR1 GTSNPN, CDR2 SVGIG (reference sequence).

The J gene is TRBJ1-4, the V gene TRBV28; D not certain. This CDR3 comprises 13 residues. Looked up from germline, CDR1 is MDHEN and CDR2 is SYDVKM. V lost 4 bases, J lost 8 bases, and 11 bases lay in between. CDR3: CASSSLPYEKLFF. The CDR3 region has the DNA TGTGCCAGCAGTTCCCTCCCTTACGAAAAACTGTTTTTT.

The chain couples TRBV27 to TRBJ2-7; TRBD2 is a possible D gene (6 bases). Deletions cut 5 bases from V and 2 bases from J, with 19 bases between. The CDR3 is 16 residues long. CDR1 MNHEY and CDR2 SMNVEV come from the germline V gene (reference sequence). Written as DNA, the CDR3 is TGTGCCAGCAGTCCCTTCGGGACTCTTACAACCTACGAGCAGTACTTC. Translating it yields CASSPFGTLTTYEQYF.

The CDR3 region has the DNA TGCGCCAGACCCCTTTACGAGCAGTACTTC. This gives the protein CARPLYEQYF. The V and J genes are TRBV5-1 and TRBJ2-7; D not certain. This CDR3 spans 10 amino acids. CDR1 and CDR2 (germline): SGHRS, YFSETQ. V was pared by 8 bases and J by 4 bases, with 7 bases between.

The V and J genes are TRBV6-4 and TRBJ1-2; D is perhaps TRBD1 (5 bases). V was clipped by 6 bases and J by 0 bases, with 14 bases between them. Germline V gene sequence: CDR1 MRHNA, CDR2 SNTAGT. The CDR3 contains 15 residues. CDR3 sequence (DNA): TGTGCCAGCAGCGACGGGACGGTCACTAACTATGGCTACACCTTC. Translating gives CASSDGTVTNYGYTF.